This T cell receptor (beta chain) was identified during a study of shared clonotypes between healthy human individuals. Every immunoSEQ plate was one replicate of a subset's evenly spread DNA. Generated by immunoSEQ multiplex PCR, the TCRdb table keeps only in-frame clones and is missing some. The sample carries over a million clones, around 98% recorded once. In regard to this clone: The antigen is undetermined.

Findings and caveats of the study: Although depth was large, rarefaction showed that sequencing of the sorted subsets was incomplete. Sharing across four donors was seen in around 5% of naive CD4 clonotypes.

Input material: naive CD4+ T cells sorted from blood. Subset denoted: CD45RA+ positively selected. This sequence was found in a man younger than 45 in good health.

The CDR3 region has the DNA TGTGCCAGCAGCCCCGGACAGGGGGGACGACCTAGCACAGATACGCAGTATTTT. The encoded protein is CASSPGQGGRPSTDTQYF. The chain couples TRBV7-6 to TRBJ2-3; 10 nucleotides agree with TRBD1. V lost 5 bases, J lost 0 bases, and 11 bases stayed unmatched. CDR1 and CDR2 from the germline V gene are SGHVS and FNYEAQ. This CDR3 is built from 18 residues.